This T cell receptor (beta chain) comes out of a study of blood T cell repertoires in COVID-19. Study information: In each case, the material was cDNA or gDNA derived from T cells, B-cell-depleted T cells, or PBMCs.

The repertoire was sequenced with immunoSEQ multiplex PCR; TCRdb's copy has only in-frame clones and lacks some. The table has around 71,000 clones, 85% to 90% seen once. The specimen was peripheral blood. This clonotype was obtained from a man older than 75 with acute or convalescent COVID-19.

The CDR3 sequence: CASSEAPRVQPQHF. The CDR3 DNA reads TGTGCCAGCAGTGAAGCTCCGCGGGTTCAGCCCCAGCATTTT. The rearrangement uses TRBV6-1 and TRBJ1-5; D gene uncertain. Germline V lookup: CDR1 MNHNS, CDR2 SASEGT. V gave up 0 bases and J gave up 6 bases, with 9 bases separating them. This CDR3 comprises 14 residues.